One T cell receptor (beta chain) is described in this entry. Its cognate antigen is unknown. This entry is derived from a study of T cell responses to AZD1222 COVID-19 vaccine. Whole-study results and caveats: Two doses of AZD1222 preceded a rise in Spike-specific TCR breadth and depth. Only a handful of people who got AZD1222 tested seropositive at baseline. Females outnumbered males among donors, who were mostly white British; clonal diversity was possibly underestimated. Epitopes outside B.1.351 and B.1.1.7 mutated regions reportedly drew nearly half of spike TCRs.

TCRdb keeps only in-frame clones here, not all; method: immunoSEQ multiplex PCR. The sample has 140,000 to 150,000 clones; 80% to 90% are singletons. The sequence derives from an adult in good health. Here the sequenced sample was peripheral blood, taken on day 0 of AZD1222 vaccination.

The CDR3 reads CASSQSGQGYTEAFF. In nucleotides, the CDR3 is TGCGCCAGCAGCCAAAGCGGACAGGGGTACACTGAAGCTTTCTTT. This rearrangement joins TRBV4-1 to TRBJ1-1, with 9 bases identical to TRBD1. This CDR3 has 15 amino acids. Germline trimming cut 2 bases from V and 3 bases from J; bases unmatched to any gene: 4. Germline V lookup: CDR1 MGHRA, CDR2 YSYEKL.